These 23 T cell receptor beta chains share one sample of origin, sequenced in a study of low-dose radiotherapy and immunotherapy resistance in tumors. cDNA synthesis used a TRAV/TRBV-specific primer set for both chains. The PCR that amplified TCRs ran for approximately 18 cycles, relying on a constant-region primer and a V-primer adapter. TCRdb recomputed calls from the reads with MiXCR, one row per CDR3 protein. Altogether about 7,300 distinct CDR3 sequences are present, 65% to 90% being singletons, with the ten largest covering around 6.3%. These receptors were obtained from a human donor with advanced metastatic prostate, ovarian, gallbladder or colorectal cancer (not recorded which). This table probably holds off-target reads from a library built for another chain.

The V gene is TRBV18, the J gene TRBJ2-2; D ambiguous. CDR3 length: 12 residues. Germline V gene data show CDR1 as KGHSH and CDR2 as LQKENI. Trimming took 3 bases from V and 4 from J, leaving 3 bases between them. CDR3 amino acids: CASSPSTGELFF. CDR3 DNA: TGTGCCAGCTCACCGTCCACCGGGGAGCTGTTTTTT.

The V and J genes are TRBV5-6 and TRBJ1-3, with unresolved D. Germline V gene sequence: CDR1 SGHDT, CDR2 YYEEEE. The V gene lost 3 bases and the J gene lost 9 bases, with 13 bases spanning the gap. The CDR3 runs to 13 residues. CDR3 nucleotides: TGTGCCAGCAGCTCGGTCCGGGGAGGCACCATATATTTT. This gives the protein CASSSVRGGTIYF.

The CDR3 reads CASSEGRGEQFF. The CDR3 DNA reads TGTGCCAGCAGTGAAGGACGGGGTGAGCAGTTCTTC. The rearrangement joins TRBV2 to TRBJ2-1, with a tentative D call TRBD2 (5 bases). The CDR3 length is 12 residues. V gave up 1 base and J gave up 9 bases, with 7 bases separating them. Germline CDR1 reads SNHLY; CDR2 reads FYNNEI.

The V call is TRBV5-1, the J call TRBJ1-5; no clear D gene. Germline V gives CDR1 SGHRS, CDR2 YFSETQ. The CDR3 length is 13 residues. Trimming took 2 bases from V and 2 from J, leaving 5 bases between them. The CDR3 nucleotides are TGCGCCAGCAGCTTAAGGGGCAATCAGCCCCAGCATTTT. Residues: CASSLRGNQPQHF.

This clonotype was found a few times. The chain couples TRBV4-2 to TRBJ2-3; 12 bases map to TRBD2. The J segment lost 6 bases and the V segment lost 1 base, leaving 11 bases of the junction unmatched. There are 18 residues in the CDR3. CDR1 and CDR2 from the germline V gene are LGHNA and YNFKEQ. CDR3 DNA: TGTGCCAGCAGCCAAGGGGTTCGGGCTAGCGGGGGGGCGGATACGCAGTATTTT. It encodes CASSQGVRASGGADTQYF.

This chain uses TRBV20-1 with TRBJ2-3; maybe TRBD2 (6 bases). Germline lookup yields CDR1 DFQATT and CDR2 SNEGSKA (reference sequence). V shed 7 bases and J shed 3 bases, with 14 bases lying between them. CDR3 size: 13 residues. CDR3 coding DNA: TGCAGTGTTGAGATCCGGGGGACAGATACGCAGTATTTT. It yields the protein CSVEIRGTDTQYF.

J is TRBJ2-1 and V is TRBV18; D is unclear. CDR1 and CDR2 (germline): KGHSH, LQKENI. Trimming took 3 bases from V and 5 from J, leaving 14 bases between them. This CDR3 has 15 residues. The CDR3 protein is CASSPGQASNNEQFF. CDR3 DNA: TGTGCCAGCTCACCGGGCCAAGCCTCTAACAATGAGCAGTTCTTC.

The J gene is TRBJ2-7, the V gene TRBV12-3 or TRBV12-4; the D gene is possibly TRBD1 (7 bases). Trimming pared 4 bases from V and 3 bases from J, leaving 13 bases between. This CDR3 spans 14 amino acids. The CDR3 sequence: CASSSRGVDYEQYF. CDR3 in DNA: TGTGCCAGCAGTTCCAGGGGGGTCGACTACGAGCAGTACTTC.

The rearrangement uses TRBV7-9 and TRBJ2-7; TRBD2 agrees at 10 bases. The CDR3 contains 14 residues. In germline, CDR1 is SEHNR, CDR2 FQNEAQ (reference sequence). With 6 bases clipped from V and 6 bases from J, the junction kept 8 bases outside the gene matches. The CDR3 sequence is CASRPGTSAREQYF. The CDR3 bases are TGTGCCAGCAGGCCCGGGACTAGCGCGCGCGAGCAGTACTTC. Filled out from reference TRBV7-9 and TRBJ2-7, the complete variable domain reads DTGVSQNPRHKITKRGQNVTFRCDPISEHNRLYWYRQTLGQGPEFLTYFQNEAQLEKSRLLSDRFSAERPKGSFSTLEIQRTEQGDSAMYLCASRPGTSAREQYFGPGTRLTVT.

This clonotype has a handful of counts. V and J are TRBV18 and TRBJ2-2; D perhaps matches TRBD1 (6 bases). Trimming removed 5 bases from V and 1 base from J, with 8 bases in between. Germline V lookup: CDR1 KGHSH, CDR2 LQKENI. This CDR3 contains 14 residues. DNA of the CDR3: TGTGCCAGCTCAGAACAGGGGAACACCGGGGAGCTGTTTTTT. It specifies CASSEQGNTGELFF.

The chain employs TRBV3-1 and TRBJ1-5; D call uncertain. Germline lookup yields CDR1 LGHDT and CDR2 YNNKEL (reference sequence). The CDR3 spans 13 residues. V was pared by 7 bases and J by 9 bases, with 16 bases between. The DNA for the CDR3 is TGTGCCAGCATTCAAGGGAATATTGGGCCCCAGCATTTT. Its translation: CASIQGNIGPQHF.

The chain is built from TRBV5-1 and TRBJ1-1; the match to TRBD1 covers 8 bases. CDR1 SGHRS and CDR2 YFSETQ come from the germline V gene. V lost 3 bases, J lost 1 base, and 5 bases stayed unmatched. This CDR3 is built from 15 residues. In nucleotides, the CDR3 is TGCGCCAGCAGCTACTCCCAGGGGGCGAACACTGAAGCTTTCTTT. It yields the protein CASSYSQGANTEAFF.

V gene TRBV5-1 combines with J gene TRBJ1-6; D is undetermined. The CDR3 has 17 residues. The V and J ends lost 0 bases and 1 base respectively, with 11 bases between them. Germline CDR1 reads SGHRS; CDR2 reads YFSETQ. DNA for the CDR3: TGCGCCAGCAGCTTGGATACCAGTCGGTCCTATAATTCACCCCTCCACTTT. Its translation: CASSLDTSRSYNSPLHF.

This chain connects TRBV12-3 or TRBV12-4 to TRBJ2-3; 10 bases fit TRBD1. The CDR3 has 14 residues. Trimming cost V 4 bases and J 4 bases; bases outside gene matches: 2. For the CDR3, the DNA is TGTGCCAGCAGTTCGGGACAGGGGTCAGATACGCAGTATTTT. It is translated as CASSSGQGSDTQYF.

V usage is TRBV5-4 and J usage is TRBJ2-7; 10 bases match TRBD1. The CDR3 is 16 amino acids. Germline-derived CDR1 and CDR2 are SGHNT and YYREEE (reference sequence). The J segment lost 0 bases and the V segment lost 4 bases, leaving 7 bases of the junction unmatched. The CDR3 spells CASSPTGDRGSYEQYF. The DNA of the CDR3 is TGTGCCAGCAGCCCAACTGGGGACAGGGGCTCCTACGAGCAGTACTTC.

The gene calls are TRBV5-6 and TRBJ1-2; 12 positions match TRBD1. CDR3 length: 16 residues. Per germline, CDR1 SGHDT and CDR2 YYEEEE. Trimming at V came to 2 bases and at J to 3 bases, leaving 5 bases not matched to a gene. In nucleotides, the CDR3 is TGTGCCAGCAGCTTCCGGGACAGGGGGCAGTACTATGGCTACACCTTC. Translation gives CASSFRDRGQYYGYTF.

This clonotype has only a few counts. V and J are TRBV7-2 and TRBJ1-3; 7 bases line up with TRBD1. The CDR3 loop spans 15 amino acids. V was pared by 5 bases and J by 4 bases, with 8 bases of the junction left unmatched. Germline V gives CDR1 SGHTA, CDR2 FQGNSA. CDR3 residues: CASSKTGTSGNTIYF. The CDR3 DNA follows: TGTGCCAGCAGCAAGACAGGGACTTCAGGAAACACCATATATTTT. The full variable domain, in which reference TRBV7-2 and TRBJ1-3 provide the parts outside the CDR3, is GAGVSQSPSNKVTEKGKDVELRCDPISGHTALYWYRQSLGQGLEFLIYFQGNSAPDKSGLPSDRFSAERTGGSVSTLTIQRTQQEDSAVYLCASSKTGTSGNTIYFGEGSWLTVV.

This clonotype was picked up a small number of times. V gene TRBV5-1 combines with J gene TRBJ1-2; the D is unclear. Trimming pared 0 bases from V and 5 bases from J, leaving 17 bases between. The length of the CDR3 is 16 residues. The germline V gene encodes CDR1 SGHRS and CDR2 YFSETQ. CDR3 sequence (DNA): TGCGCCAGCAGCTTGGCCAAGGGAAGCACTACTTATGGCTACACCTTC. It codes for CASSLAKGSTTYGYTF.

The chain uses TRBV18 and TRBJ2-1; D remains ambiguous. V shed 3 bases and J shed 9 bases, with 6 bases lying between them. CDR1 is KGHSH and CDR2 is LQKENI in the germline V gene. The CDR3 totals 11 residues. The CDR3 DNA follows: TGTGCCAGCTCACCCCAAGGTGAGCAGTTCTTC. Encoded protein: CASSPQGEQFF.

The chain joins TRBV11-2 to TRBJ2-1; 7 bases are a match to TRBD2. With 4 bases clipped from V and 15 bases from J, the junction kept 12 bases outside the gene matches. This CDR3 spans 13 amino acids. Germline V gene lookup returns CDR1 SGHAT and CDR2 FQNNGV. CDR3 region: CASSSRLAPTGFF. CDR3 coding DNA: TGTGCCAGCAGCTCTCGACTAGCCCCTACAGGGTTCTTC.

The J gene is TRBJ1-1, the V gene TRBV5-1; D is ambiguous. CDR3 length: 13 amino acids. Trimming stripped 0 bases from V and 1 base from J, with 4 bases between. Germline V CDR1 and CDR2: SGHRS, YFSETQ. The chain's CDR3 is CASSLDANTEAFF. The DNA for the CDR3 is TGCGCCAGCAGCTTGGACGCGAACACTGAAGCTTTCTTT. The full variable domain, with the rest looked up from reference TRBV5-1 and TRBJ1-1, is KAGVTQTPRYLIKTRGQQVTLSCSPISGHRSVSWYQQTPGQGLQFLFEYFSETQRNKGNFPGRFSGRQFSNSRSEMNVSTLELGDSALYLCASSLDANTEAFFGQGTRLTVV.

The chain recombines TRBV14 with TRBJ1-5; tentative D call: TRBD1 (6 bases). This CDR3 has 13 residues. The V gene's germline CDR1 is SGHDN and CDR2 FVKESK. Deletions cut 8 bases from V and 4 bases from J, with 12 bases between. The CDR3 coding sequence is TGTGCCAGCTCACCGGACAGAAATCAGCCCCAGCATTTT. This translates into CASSPDRNQPQHF.

In this sample, this clonotype turned up once. For the CDR3, the DNA is TGCAGCGGCGTGGGGGAAATGAACACTGAAGCTTTCTTT. Translating gives CSGVGEMNTEAFF. The chain couples TRBV29-1 to TRBJ1-1; perhaps TRBD1 as D (5 bases). Trimming took off 7 bases at V and 0 bases at J, with 12 bases between the two ends. Germline CDR1 is SQVTM and CDR2 is ANQGSEA. CDR3 length: 13 amino acids.